This T cell receptor (beta chain) came from a study of T cells in localized non-small cell lung cancer. Study-level results: In adjacent lung, a median around 52 of the top 100 tumor clones were found. Clonality of T cells reached its maximum in uninvolved adjacent lung, surpassing tumor.

Produced via immunoSEQ multiplex PCR; TCRdb's table is partial and in-frame only. The sample shows around 9,600 clones, 89% of them seen only once. The CDR3 covers 16 residues. Germline CDR1 is SGHTA and CDR2 is FQGNSA. J was trimmed by 5 bases and V by 6 bases; bases with no gene match: 13. On this clone: Its antigen is not identified.

The TCR originated in an older female donor with stage II squamous cell lung carcinoma. Specimen: peripheral blood, collected before any cancer treatment. V usage is TRBV7-2 and J usage is TRBJ2-3; TRBD2 matches at 8 bases. The CDR3 DNA follows: TGTGCCAGCAGTAACCGTCCGGGACTAGTGGGAGATACGCAGTATTTT. This gives the protein CASSNRPGLVGDTQYF.